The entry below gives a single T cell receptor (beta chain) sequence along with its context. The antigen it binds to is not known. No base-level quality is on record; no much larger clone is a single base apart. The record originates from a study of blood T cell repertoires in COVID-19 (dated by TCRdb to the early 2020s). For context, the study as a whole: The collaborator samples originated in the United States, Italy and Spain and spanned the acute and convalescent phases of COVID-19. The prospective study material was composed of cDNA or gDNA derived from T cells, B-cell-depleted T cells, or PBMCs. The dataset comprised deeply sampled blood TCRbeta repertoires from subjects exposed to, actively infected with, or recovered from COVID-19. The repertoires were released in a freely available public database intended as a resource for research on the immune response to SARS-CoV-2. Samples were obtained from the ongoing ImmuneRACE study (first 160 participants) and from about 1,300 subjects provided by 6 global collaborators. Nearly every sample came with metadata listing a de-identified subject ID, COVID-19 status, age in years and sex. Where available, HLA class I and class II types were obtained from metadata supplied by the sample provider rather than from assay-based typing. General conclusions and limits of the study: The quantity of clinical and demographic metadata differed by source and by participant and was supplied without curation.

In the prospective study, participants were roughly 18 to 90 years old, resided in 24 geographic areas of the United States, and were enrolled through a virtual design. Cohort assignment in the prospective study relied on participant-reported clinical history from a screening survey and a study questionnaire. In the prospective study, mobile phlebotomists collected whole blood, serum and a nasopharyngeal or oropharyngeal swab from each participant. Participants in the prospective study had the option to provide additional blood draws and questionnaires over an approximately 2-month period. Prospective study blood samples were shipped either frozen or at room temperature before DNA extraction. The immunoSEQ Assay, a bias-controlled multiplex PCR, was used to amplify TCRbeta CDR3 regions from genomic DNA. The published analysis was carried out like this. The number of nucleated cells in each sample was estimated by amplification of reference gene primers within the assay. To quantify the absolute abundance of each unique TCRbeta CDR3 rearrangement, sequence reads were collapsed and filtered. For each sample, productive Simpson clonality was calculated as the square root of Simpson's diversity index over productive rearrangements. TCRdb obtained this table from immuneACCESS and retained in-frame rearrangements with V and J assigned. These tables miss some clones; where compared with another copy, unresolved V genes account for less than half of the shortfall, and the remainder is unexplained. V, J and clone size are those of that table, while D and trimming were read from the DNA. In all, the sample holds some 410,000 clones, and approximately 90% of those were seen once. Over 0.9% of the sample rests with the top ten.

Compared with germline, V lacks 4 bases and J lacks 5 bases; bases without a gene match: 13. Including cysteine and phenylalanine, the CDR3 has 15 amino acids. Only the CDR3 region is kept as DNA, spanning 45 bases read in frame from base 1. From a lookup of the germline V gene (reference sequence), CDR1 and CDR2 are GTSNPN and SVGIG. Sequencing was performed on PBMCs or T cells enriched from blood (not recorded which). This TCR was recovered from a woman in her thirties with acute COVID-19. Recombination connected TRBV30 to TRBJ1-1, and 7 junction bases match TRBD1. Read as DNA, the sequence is TGTGCCTGGAACTTGAGGGGGCTTTTCGGGACTGAAGCTTTCTTT. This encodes CAWNLRGLFGTEAFF.